This T cell receptor beta chain stems from a study of T cells expressing NK-cell markers. Study overall: It was sorted CD3+CD56-NKG2C+, CD3+CD56+NKG2C- and CD3+CD56+NKG2C+ T cells that provided the TCR beta repertoires. With respect to HCMV, seven of the eight sequenced donors were seropositive, and one was seronegative.

Each CDR3 protein gets one entry in TCRdb, which reprocessed the 5' RACE reads and gives no DNA. The table for this sample gives tens of thousands of distinct CDR3 sequences. Sequenced: blood T cells: a sorted CD56 or NKG2C T cell subset, CD4+ or CD8+ T cells, or bulk PBMC T cells (not recorded which). This TCR was sampled from a woman aged 18 to 69 in good health.

CDR3: CASSQPGQGFINTEAFF. The chain carries TRBV9 and TRBJ1-1; TCRdb designates TRBD1, a call that cannot be tested without DNA. CDR3 length: 17 residues. The germline gives CDR1 SGDLS, CDR2 YYNGEE.